The 14 T cell receptor beta chains below all came from one sample that was sequenced in a study of blood T cell repertoires in COVID-19. Here immunoSEQ multiplex PCR was the method, and the copy in TCRdb shows in-frame clones only, minus some. The profile covers under 200,000 clones, with about four fifths appearing a single time and approximately 2.4% taken by the ten largest. Sequencing used peripheral blood. Source of these receptors: a human donor with acute or convalescent COVID-19. The donor label of this sample is uncertain.

The rearrangement links TRBV6-5 to TRBJ2-3, with TRBD1 matching over 9 bases. Germline values: CDR1 MNHEY, CDR2 SVGAGI. This CDR3 comprises 15 residues. The trim removed 6 bases at V and 3 bases at J, leaving 7 bases unmatched. The CDR3 reads CASRLQGARTDTQYF. As DNA, the CDR3 is TGTGCCAGCAGGTTACAGGGGGCGCGGACAGATACGCAGTATTTT.

The CDR3 DNA reads TGTGCCAGTGGGGGCGGGACTAGGGCGACCGGGGAGCTGTTTTTT. This codes for CASGGGTRATGELFF. The rearrangement links TRBV19 to TRBJ2-2; TRBD2 matches 8 bases. CDR1 is LNHDA and CDR2 is SQIVND in the germline V gene (reference sequence). CDR3 length: 15 residues. Losses at the gene ends were 8 bases for V and 5 bases for J; bases not matched to a gene: 10.

V and J are TRBV28 and TRBJ1-1; 7 nucleotides align to TRBD1. The germline CDR1 and CDR2 sequences are MDHEN and SYDVKM. The V segment lost 6 bases and the J segment 3 bases; nucleotides outside the gene matches: 7. The CDR3 length is 14 residues. CDR3 in amino acids: CASRSGTVYTEAFF. In DNA, the CDR3 is TGTGCCAGCAGATCCGGGACAGTTTACACTGAAGCTTTCTTT.

The chain joins TRBV29-1 to TRBJ1-2, with 10 bases fitting TRBD1. This CDR3 spans 14 amino acids. Germline loops: CDR1 SQVTM, CDR2 ANQGSEA. V shed 6 bases and J 8 bases; nucleotides not matched to a gene: 12. The CDR3 region is CSVETGTGVGGYTF. CDR3 DNA sequence: TGCAGCGTGGAGACCGGGACAGGGGTTGGAGGCTACACCTTC.

The J gene is TRBJ2-1, the V gene TRBV7-2; D may be TRBD1 (6 bases). V was cut by 8 bases and J by 5 bases, with 19 bases left in between. CDR1 and CDR2 from the germline V gene are SGHTA and FQGNSA. This CDR3 is 15 amino acids long. The CDR3 reads CASRIQGLGNNEQFF. The DNA for the CDR3 is TGTGCCAGCCGTATACAGGGATTGGGGAACAATGAGCAGTTCTTC.

This chain connects TRBV10-3 to TRBJ2-7; TRBD1 aligns across 10 bases. Trimming cost V 10 bases and J 3 bases; bases outside gene matches: 9. Germline CDR1 reads ENHRY; CDR2 reads SYGVKD. There are 14 residues in the CDR3. CDR3 protein: CATTRDRGDYEQYF. CDR3 DNA: TGTGCCACAACTCGGGACAGGGGTGACTACGAGCAGTACTTC.

V is TRBV5-1 and J is TRBJ2-7; 7 bases are a match to TRBD2. The germline CDR1 and CDR2 sequences are SGHRS and YFSETQ. The CDR3 extends over 13 amino acids. V gave up 2 bases and J gave up 5 bases; unmatched junction bases: 4. CDR3 sequence reads: CASSFAGENEQYF. Here the CDR3 DNA reads TGCGCCAGCAGCTTCGCGGGGGAGAACGAGCAGTACTTC.

The chain uses TRBV5-1 and TRBJ2-5; TRBD1 might be the D (6 bases). Germline V gene sequence: CDR1 SGHRS, CDR2 YFSETQ. This CDR3 has 14 residues. Trimming stripped 6 bases from V and 3 bases from J, with 15 bases between. The CDR3 protein is CASTLGGREETQYF. The CDR3 bases are TGCGCCAGCACCCTAGGGGGACGGGAAGAGACCCAGTACTTC.

This sequence joins TRBV6-5 and TRBJ1-5; tentative D call: TRBD1 (6 bases). Trimming removed 9 bases at V and 9 bases at J, with 18 bases between. The germline CDR1 and CDR2 sequences are MNHEY and SVGAGI. The CDR3 extends over 13 amino acids. CDR3 bases: TGTGCCAGTTTACAGGGTAATGCCTGGCCCCAGCATTTT. Amino acids: CASLQGNAWPQHF.

The table lists this clone with a few counts. This rearrangement joins TRBV7-3 to TRBJ1-6; unclear D gene. CDR1 SGHTA and CDR2 FQGTGA come from the germline V gene. This CDR3 comprises 13 residues. Trimming removed 5 bases at V and 13 bases at J, with 15 bases between. The CDR3 bases are TGTGCCAGCAGCCCCAGCGCCGGCGCGCCCCTCCACTTT. It encodes CASSPSAGAPLHF.

The chain has TRBV9 and TRBJ2-7; 7 bases fit TRBD2. This CDR3 contains 14 residues. Germline V CDR1 and CDR2: SGDLS, YYNGEE. The trim removed 0 bases at V and 4 bases at J, leaving 4 bases unmatched. As DNA, the CDR3 is TGTGCCAGCAGCGTAGGGCTAGCGGTTTACGAGCAGTACTTC. Its protein is CASSVGLAVYEQYF.

The chain uses TRBV6-5 and TRBJ2-7; TRBD1 aligns across 9 bases. The germline CDR1 and CDR2 sequences are MNHEY and SVGAGI. The CDR3 contains 15 residues. Unmatched junction bases numbered 3, after V lost 0 bases and J lost 3 bases. For the CDR3, the DNA is TGTGCCAGCAGTTACTCGGGACAGGGCTACTACGAGCAGTACTTC. Its translation: CASSYSGQGYYEQYF.

This rearrangement joins TRBV11-2 to TRBJ2-7; 8 bases fit TRBD2. The CDR3 is 15 residues long. The V and J ends lost 5 bases and 1 base, in that order; junction bases with no gene match: 7. Germline lookup yields CDR1 SGHAT and CDR2 FQNNGV. CDR3 sequence: CASSLLAGQSYEQYF. The CDR3 bases are TGTGCCAGCAGCCTTTTAGCGGGGCAATCCTACGAGCAGTACTTC. The variable domain in full, with the rest retrieved from reference TRBV11-2 and TRBJ2-7, is EAGVAQSPRYKIIEKRQSVAFWCNPISGHATLYWYQQILGQGPKLLIQFQNNGVVDDSQLPKDRFSAERLKGVDSTLKIQPAKLEDSAVYLCASSLLAGQSYEQYFGPGTRLTVT.

The CDR3 coding sequence is TGCAGCGTCTCGGGGGATAGCAATCAGCCCCAGCATTTT. The encoded protein is CSVSGDSNQPQHF. The rearrangement links TRBV29-1 to TRBJ1-5; tentative D call: TRBD1 (5 bases). The V end lost 6 bases, the J end lost 0 bases, and 9 bases lay between the germline ends. The CDR3 extends over 13 amino acids. CDR1 and CDR2 from the germline V gene are SQVTM and ANQGSEA.